This passage covers 18 T cell receptor beta chains from one sample sequenced in a study of tumor-infiltrating lymphocytes in primary liver carcinoma. The tissue used was unsorted bulk material of about 19-30 mg. RNA and DNA were co-extracted from it with the AllPrep DNA/RNA mini kit. With a constant-region primer, TCR beta cDNA was made from about 0.5 ug of total RNA. Sequencing libraries for TCR beta derived from three nested multiplex PCR rounds that used slightly modified ARM-PCR. Investigators reported that the first two PCR rounds, at roughly 10 cycles each, used TRBV1-TRBV30 forward primers with a C-beta reverse primer. A single record per CDR3 protein comes from TCRdb applying MiXCR to the multiplex PCR reads. The sample comprises 100,000 to 150,000 distinct CDR3 sequences, 64% of which are singletons, and roughly 7.9% rests with the top ten. The sequenced sample consisted of liver tumor tissue from sampling region 3. Subset reported: tumor region T3, left-lateral pole. These receptors all stem from a woman aged 60-70 years with primary liver carcinoma and hepatitis B virus infection.

About this clonotype: The conserved final phenylalanine or tryptophan is absent from the CDR3, which likely points to a read error. CDR3 coding DNA: TGTGCCATCAAAACGACTAGCGGAGCGAACACCGGAGAGCTGTTTCTT. Amino acids: CAIKTTSGANTGELFL. This chain links TRBV10-3 with TRBJ2-2, with TRBD2 identical over 9 bases. This CDR3 comprises 16 residues. Germline CDR1 and CDR2: ENHRY and SYGVKD.

This clonotype was counted ten times or more. The genes are TRBV29-1 and TRBJ1-5; D is unclear. With 0 bases removed from V and 3 bases from J, the gap between germline ends came to 6 bases. The CDR3 totals 13 residues. Germline assignment: CDR1 SQVTM and CDR2 ANQGSEA. The CDR3 DNA reads as TGCAGCGTTGAAGACAACCCCAATCAGCCCCAGCATTTT. Translation: CSVEDNPNQPQHF. Full variable domain (outside the CDR3, taken from reference TRBV29-1 and TRBJ1-5): SAVISQKPSRDICQRGTSLTIQCQVDSQVTMMFWYRQQPGQSLTLIATANQGSEATYESGFVIDKFPISRPNLTFSTLTVSNMSPEDSSIYLCSVEDNPNQPQHFGDGTRLSIL.

As regards this clonotype: A much bigger clone sits one base away, suggesting this may be a read error. The rearrangement links TRBV5-1 to TRBJ1-4, with D unresolved. V lost 4 bases, J lost 4 bases, and 11 bases lay in between. This CDR3 contains 14 residues. Germline assignment: CDR1 SGHRS and CDR2 YFSETQ. The CDR3 protein is CASSPDSVNEKLFF. CDR3 coding DNA: TGCGCCAGCAGCCCGGACTCGGTTAATGAAAAACTGTTTTTT.

To note about this clonotype: A junction end diverges from the germline sequence, so it may reflect a read error. The V call is TRBV12-3 or TRBV12-4, the J call TRBJ2-4, with a weak D call TRBD2 (6 bases). This CDR3 has 14 amino acids. The CDR3 loop reads CAGSSGGRRNIQYF. The CDR3 coding sequence is TGTGCCGGCAGTTCCGGGGGTCGTAGAAACATTCAGTACTTC.

Concerning this clonotype: Just one base apart from a much larger clone, this may be a read error. The chain recombines TRBV6-2 or TRBV6-3 with TRBJ1-5, with 9 bases that match TRBD1. Looked up from germline, CDR1 is MNHEY and CDR2 is SVGEGT. The junction had 9 bases not matched to a gene; V was cut back by 8 bases and J by 7 bases. The CDR3 is made up of 14 amino acids. The CDR3, as DNA: TGTGCCAGCGGACCTCCGGGACAGGGCCAGCCCCAGCATTTT. Protein sequence: CASGPPGQGQPQHF.

Concerning this clonotype: No conserved phenylalanine or tryptophan ends this CDR3, so it is likely a read error. The chain links TRBV6-2 or TRBV6-3 to TRBJ2-7; a weak D match, TRBD2 (5 bases). The germline CDR1 and CDR2 sequences are MNHEY and SVGEGT. With 0 bases removed from V and 3 bases from J, the gap between germline ends came to 12 bases. The CDR3 is 15 residues long. This CDR3 reads CASSYSRSSVYEQYL. CDR3 sequence (DNA): TGTGCCAGCAGTTACTCCCGGAGTAGCGTCTACGAGCAGTACTTA.

This clonotype was observed a few times. V gene TRBV6-2 or TRBV6-3 combines with J gene TRBJ2-3; D might be TRBD2 (6 bases). Germline values: CDR1 MNHEY, CDR2 SVGEGT. Trimming took off 0 bases at V and 5 bases at J, with 18 bases between the two ends. This CDR3 contains 17 residues. The CDR3 nucleotides read TGTGCCAGCAGTTACTCCACCCGGGACTTAAAGCGAGATACGCAGTATTTT. Its protein is CASSYSTRDLKRDTQYF.

Note on this clonotype: The germline gene is not matched at one end of the junction; a read error may be the cause. The V gene is TRBV4-1, the J gene TRBJ2-1; the D call may be TRBD1 or TRBD2 (5 bases each). The CDR3 totals 17 residues. The V gene's germline CDR1 is MGHRA and CDR2 YSYEKL. The CDR3 DNA reads as TGCGCCAGCAGCCAAGGTAGTCTAGTGGGGGTCTACGATGAGCAGTTCTTC. Protein sequence: CASSQGSLVGVYDEQFF.

On this clonotype itself: This is likely a read error, given that the CDR3 carries no conserved phenylalanine or tryptophan at its end. This sequence joins TRBV11-2 and TRBJ1-6; TRBD1 matches at 9 bases. CDR1 and CDR2 (germline): SGHAT, FQNNGV. The CDR3 sequence is 15 residues long. CDR3 region: CANSYGDREWSPLHY. CDR3 nucleotide sequence: TGTGCCAACAGCTACGGGGACAGGGAATGGTCACCCCTCCACTAT.

As for this clonotype: An end of the junction differs from the germline gene, which may be a read error. V usage is TRBV29-1 and J usage is TRBJ2-1; the match to TRBD2 covers 9 bases. The V gene's germline CDR1 is SQVTM and CDR2 ANQGSEA. This CDR3 spans 14 amino acids. In nucleotides, the CDR3 is TGCAGCGCCGAATCCGGGACTAGCACCAATGGGCAGTTTTTC. Amino acid sequence: CSAESGTSTNGQFF.

About this clonotype itself: The CDR3 does not close with the conserved phenylalanine or tryptophan, likely indicating a read error. No DNA is shown, since the ends of the CDR3 on it are uncertain; the CDR3 is the one TCRdb lists. The rearrangement links TRBV10-3 to TRBJ1-5. 12 amino acids form the CDR3, both terminal residues included. Germline-derived CDR1 and CDR2 are ENHRY and SYGVKD. This chain's CDR3 is CAISETNQPQDS.

This clonotype was seen many times. This rearrangement joins TRBV7-9 to TRBJ2-3, with D hard to call. CDR1 and CDR2 from the germline V gene are SEHNR and FQNEAQ (reference sequence). Trimming took 5 bases from V and 3 from J, leaving 6 bases between them. CDR3 size: 12 residues. The CDR3 nucleotides are TGTGCCAGCAGCCCCGGGACAGATACGCAGTATTTT. Amino acids: CASSPGTDTQYF.

Concerning this clonotype itself: The conserved phenylalanine or tryptophan is not found at the CDR3 terminus, so this likely reflects a read error. The rearrangement joins TRBV28 to TRBJ2-2; 10 bases match TRBD1. V lost 4 bases and J lost 5; bases outside the gene matches: 13. CDR3 size: 18 residues. Germline CDR1 MDHEN, CDR2 SYDVKM. CDR3 residues: CASSSPRTGGWGTGELFS. In nucleotides, the CDR3 is TGTGCCAGCAGTTCCCCCCGGACAGGGGGGTGGGGGACCGGGGAGCTGTTTTCT.

The gene calls are TRBV28 and TRBJ1-6; D is uncertain. The germline V and J ends were trimmed by 3 bases and 7 bases, with 7 bases remaining between them. CDR1 MDHEN and CDR2 SYDVKM come from the germline V gene. This CDR3 is 13 amino acids long. The CDR3, as DNA: TGTGCCAGCAGTTTGGAGGTGAATTCACCCCTCCACTTT. Protein sequence: CASSLEVNSPLHF.

This clonotype has ten or more counts. The chain recombines TRBV12-3 or TRBV12-4 with TRBJ1-1, with TRBD1 as a possible D gene (6 bases). The V and J ends lost 3 bases and 6 bases respectively, with 11 bases between them. The CDR3 is made up of 13 amino acids. The CDR3 here is CASSFTRGPEAFF. The CDR3 nucleotides are TGTGCCAGCAGTTTCACCAGGGGCCCTGAAGCTTTCTTT.

Worth noting for this clonotype: No conserved phenylalanine or tryptophan ends this CDR3, so it is likely a read error. The DNA is omitted, as the CDR3 cannot be located on it reliably, and the CDR3 follows TCRdb's listing. This rearrangement joins TRBV4-1 to TRBJ1-2; the table's D call, TRBD1, has no DNA check behind it. From its first to its last residue, the CDR3 has 14 amino acids. Germline loops: CDR1 MGHRA, CDR2 YSYEKL. CDR3: CASSQAGGSSGYTL.

This clonotype was recorded a few times. The chain couples TRBV28 to TRBJ2-1; the match to TRBD2 covers 9 bases. CDR3 length: 15 amino acids. CDR1 MDHEN and CDR2 SYDVKM come from the germline V gene. Germline trimming cut 6 bases from V and 9 bases from J; bases unmatched to any gene: 12. The CDR3 DNA reads as TGTGCCAGCAGCTGGGGCGGGAGGGTAGGTGGTGAGCAGTTCTTC. This sequence encodes CASSWGGRVGGEQFF.

Comments on this clonotype: The conserved final phenylalanine or tryptophan is absent from the CDR3, which likely points to a read error. It is unclear where the CDR3 begins or ends on the DNA, so no DNA is shown, and the CDR3 is as TCRdb lists it. This chain's CDR3 is CASSPRGDSVELFS. The chain combines TRBV11-3 with TRBJ2-2; the table's D call TRBD1 went unverified against the DNA. The CDR3 length equals 14 residues, ends included. Germline assignment: CDR1 SGHNT and CDR2 YENEEA.